This TCR beta chain is from a study of neoadjuvant anti-PD-1 for oral cavity cancer (dated by TCRdb to 2020 to 2023). With regard to the full study: Patients mostly received three to four biweekly doses of nivolumab at 3 mg/kg before curative-intent surgical resection. Patients who did not progress were given a fourth nivolumab dose at about day 43 and had definitive surgical resection on days 50-56. Responders were defined as patients with complete response, partial response or stable disease by RECIST 1.1; non-responders were defined as patients with progression. The parent correlative cohort had around 11 patients and a response rate of more than 25%.

For deep sequencing of PBMC libraries, mostly around 480 ng of input genomic DNA was used, and six replicates were run per sample. The immunoSEQ hsTCRbeta kit was used to prepare TCRbeta libraries according to the manufacturer's instructions. The completed libraries were mixed into a single pool at 3 nM, then sequenced with an Illumina NovaSeq 6000 S4 flow cell. The published analysis was carried out like this. Raw data preprocessing and quality control were performed with the immunoSEQ Analyzer. The analysis was limited to productive rearrangements, and each clonotype was defined by a unique CDR3 amino acid sequence. Repertoire clonality was estimated as the Gini-Simpson index, computed with the R package tcR. Gini indices were compared with Student's t test, and associations with tumor size change were assessed by Pearson correlation. The source is immuneACCESS, and TCRdb retained only in-frame sequences with V and J called. Part of the clones is not carried over; for the studies checked, unresolved V genes explain less than half of this, and the remainder is unexplained. V and J calls and clone size follow that table, whereas D and trimming were derived from the DNA. The sample yields over 11,000 clones; about 70% were counted once. Of the sample, less than 3.5% is held by the ten largest clones.

This specimen's time point label, interpreted: before neoadjuvant nivolumab. Patients had been newly diagnosed with stage II-IVA oral cavity squamous cell carcinoma, and no prior systemic or radiation treatment had been given to the patients. The cohort consisted of patients with HPV-negative, locally advanced oral cavity squamous cell carcinoma. Peripheral blood mononuclear cells were analyzed directly and were not maintained or expanded in culture. The samples were obtained from a longitudinal correlative study of a single-arm phase II trial testing neoadjuvant nivolumab in oral cavity squamous cell carcinoma. Genomic DNA-based TCRbeta sequencing was performed on subject-matched pre- and post-treatment PBMCs and tumors from three responders and three non-responders. Peripheral blood mononuclear cells were collected once before nivolumab treatment and again after treatment, at the time of surgery. The Maxwell RSC DNA from Cells kit was used to extract genomic DNA from PBMCs.

The paper's findings and limits, for the study overall: Only a few patients per response group were included in the TCR analyses, and larger cohorts for validation were called for by the authors. Higher pretreatment blood Treg/Th17 ratios correlated with higher pretreatment blood TCRbeta clonality and lower post-treatment tumor TCRbeta clonality. Within PBMCs, T cell clonality (Gini index) was significantly higher in non-responders than responders after neoadjuvant nivolumab.

On this clone: The specificity of this receptor is unknown. Base qualities are not recorded, but no much larger clone differs from it by a single base.

Sequenced material: PBMCs, taken before nivolumab (anti-PD-1) treatment. The receptor comes from a person aged 35-80 years with oral cavity squamous cell carcinoma.

The nucleotide sequence is given as TGCGCCAGCAGTGGGGGACAGGGCGACGAGCAGTACTTC. Its translation is CASSGGQGDEQYF. Rearrangement joined TRBV10-1 to TRBJ2-7; 9 of the junction bases match TRBD1. The germline V end is reduced by 4 bases and the J end by 5 bases; junction bases left unmatched: 3. CDR1 and CDR2 are read off the germline V gene (reference sequence) as WNHNN and SYGVQD. Counted from cysteine to phenylalanine, this CDR3 has 13 amino acids. Here the CDR3 DNA is all that survives: 39 bases in frame from base 1.